Below are 17 T cell receptor beta chains sequenced from a single sample in a study of long-term antiretroviral therapy in people with HIV. Runs used v3.0 of the immunoSEQ assay and were done at survey level. Profiling relied on immunoSEQ multiplex PCR, and the TCRdb table lists in-frame clones only, not all of them. The repertoire holds about 28,000 clones, roughly 90% seen once, with approximately 4% in the top ten. This material consisted of unsorted PBMCs, taken 0.5 years after starting antiretroviral therapy. These receptors were obtained from a woman between 18 and 29 years old with HIV.

This clone was observed a handful of times. In nucleotides, the CDR3 is TGTGCCAGCACCAGGACAGGAGATAGCAATCAGCCCCAGCATTTT. Translated: CASTRTGDSNQPQHF. The chain couples TRBV2 to TRBJ1-5; 7 nucleotides match TRBD1. With V trimmed by 7 bases and J by 0 bases, 6 bases remained unmatched. Germline CDR1 reads SNHLY; CDR2 reads FYNNEI. The CDR3 has 15 residues.

This sequence joins TRBV6-1 and TRBJ2-1; 13 bases align to TRBD2. Germline CDR1 MNHNS, CDR2 SASEGT. The CDR3 length is 15 residues. After removal of 6 bases from V and 8 bases from J, the junction contained 7 bases not matched to a gene. CDR3 sequence reads: CASRWGLAGRDEQFF. In DNA, the CDR3 is TGTGCCAGCAGGTGGGGACTAGCGGGAAGGGATGAGCAGTTCTTC.

CDR3 amino acids: CASSRRGGNQPQHF. DNA of the CDR3: TGTGCCAGCAGCCGACGGGGGGGCAATCAGCCCCAGCATTTT. The rearrangement links TRBV9 to TRBJ1-5; D is possibly TRBD1 (5 bases). This CDR3 is 14 amino acids long. Germline values: CDR1 SGDLS, CDR2 YYNGEE. Trimming took off 4 bases at V and 2 bases at J, with 10 bases between the two ends. Full variable domain (remainder filled in from reference TRBV9 and TRBJ1-5): DSGVTQTPKHLITATGQRVTLRCSPRSGDLSVYWYQQSLDQGLQFLIQYYNGEERAKGNILERFSAQQFPDLHSELNLSSLELGDSALYFCASSRRGGNQPQHFGDGTRLSIL.

This CDR3 is CAISDAGNHEQYF. The CDR3 nucleotides are TGTGCCATCAGTGATGCAGGGAACCACGAGCAGTACTTC. The chain carries TRBV10-3 and TRBJ2-7, with a tentative D call TRBD1 (5 bases). In germline, CDR1 is ENHRY, CDR2 SYGVKD. V lost 3 bases to trimming and J lost 5 bases, with 11 bases between them. This CDR3 has 13 amino acids.

This chain links TRBV5-1 with TRBJ2-7; 7 bases are shared with TRBD1. V shed 6 bases, J shed 2 bases, and the junction held 5 bases outside the gene matches. From germline, CDR1 is SGHRS and CDR2 YFSETQ. The CDR3 spans 13 residues. The CDR3 sequence: CASTRDSTYEQYF. The CDR3 coding sequence is TGCGCCAGCACCCGGGACAGCACCTACGAGCAGTACTTC.

A few counts support this clone. The J gene is TRBJ2-7, the V gene TRBV4-1, with 8 bases lining up with TRBD1. V trimming: 4 bases; J trimming: 2 bases; junction bases outside the gene matches: 10. This CDR3 has 16 residues. The germline V gene encodes CDR1 MGHRA and CDR2 YSYEKL. CDR3 amino acids: CASSPGRTGLTYEQYF. CDR3 coding DNA: TGCGCCAGCAGCCCCGGACGGACAGGGTTAACCTACGAGCAGTACTTC.

V and J are TRBV28 and TRBJ2-7; D not resolved. The CDR3 is 14 amino acids. V gave up 7 bases and J gave up 2 bases, with 15 bases separating them. Germline-derived CDR1 and CDR2 are MDHEN and SYDVKM. CDR3 amino acids: CASTNLGFPYEQYF. CDR3 DNA: TGTGCCAGCACCAATTTGGGCTTCCCCTACGAGCAGTACTTC.

The V call is TRBV6-6, the J call TRBJ2-7; 9 bases map to TRBD1. CDR1 and CDR2 from the germline V gene are MNHNY and SVGAGI (reference sequence). V shed 4 bases and J 6 bases; nucleotides not matched to a gene: 4. The CDR3 consists of 13 residues. For the CDR3, the DNA is TGTGCCAGCAGTTCACAGGGGGCTGGCGAGCAGTACTTC. It encodes CASSSQGAGEQYF.

The chain couples TRBV6-5 to TRBJ1-2, with a weak D call TRBD1 (5 bases). The CDR3 sequence is 15 residues long. CDR1 is MNHEY, CDR2 SVGAGI, per germline. Trimming stripped 5 bases from V and 8 bases from J, with 21 bases between. The CDR3 DNA reads TGTGCCAGCAGTCCCTTCCGGGACGTCTTTTCGGGCTACACCTTC. Encoded protein: CASSPFRDVFSGYTF.

The rearrangement joins TRBV7-8 to TRBJ2-3; 8 bases are shared with TRBD1. The germline gives CDR1 SGHVS, CDR2 FQNEAQ. The junction had 11 bases not matched to a gene; V was cut back by 6 bases and J by 3 bases. This CDR3 is built from 16 residues. The CDR3 bases are TGTGCCAGCAGTATATTGGCAGGGGGCGGTACAGATACGCAGTATTTT. Amino acids: CASSILAGGGTDTQYF.

The V gene is TRBV19, the J gene TRBJ2-7; no firm D call. The ends were cut back, 3 bases at V and 7 bases at J, with 19 bases in the middle. The V gene's germline CDR1 is LNHDA and CDR2 SQIVND (reference sequence). The CDR3 is 15 residues long. CDR3 in DNA: TGTGCCAGTAGTATGGCCCGTACATCCATATGGGAGCAGTACTTC. It specifies CASSMARTSIWEQYF.

This clone was seen once. The CDR3 DNA reads TGTGCCAGCAGTTTAAGGGGGCTCAACAATCAGCCCCAGCATTTT. Protein: CASSLRGLNNQPQHF. This chain uses TRBV28 with TRBJ1-5; 7 nucleotides align to TRBD1. The germline V gene encodes CDR1 MDHEN and CDR2 SYDVKM. Trimming at V came to 2 bases and at J to 3 bases, leaving 4 bases not matched to a gene. The CDR3 totals 15 residues.

The gene calls are TRBV9 and TRBJ2-5, with D perhaps TRBD2 (7 bases). Germline V gives CDR1 SGDLS, CDR2 YYNGEE. V was trimmed by 4 bases and J by 0 bases, leaving 16 bases between them. The CDR3 runs 16 residues. The CDR3 spells CASSKSGRTDQETQYF. CDR3 nucleotide sequence: TGTGCCAGCAGCAAATCCGGGAGGACAGACCAAGAGACCCAGTACTTC.

The chain uses TRBV7-9 and TRBJ2-1, with a tentative D call TRBD2 (7 bases). This CDR3 is built from 16 residues. V gave up 6 bases and J gave up 4 bases, with 19 bases separating them. Germline V lookup: CDR1 SEHNR, CDR2 FQNEAQ (reference sequence). The CDR3 loop is CASREPAGAGYNEQFF. CDR3 sequence (DNA): TGTGCCAGCAGGGAGCCCGCGGGGGCAGGGTACAATGAGCAGTTCTTC.

This chain joins TRBV5-6 and TRBJ2-5; 7 positions agree with TRBD1. The germline V gene encodes CDR1 SGHDT and CDR2 YYEEEE. The J segment lost 2 bases and the V segment lost 2 bases, leaving 9 bases of the junction unmatched. The CDR3 length is 16 residues. CDR3 bases: TGTGCCAGCAGCTTAAGAAGGGGGACAGTACAAGAGACCCAGTACTTC. Protein product: CASSLRRGTVQETQYF.

The chain uses TRBV19 and TRBJ2-1; unclear D gene. The germline gives CDR1 LNHDA, CDR2 SQIVND (reference sequence). This CDR3 spans 11 amino acids. Trimming took off 3 bases at V and 10 bases at J, with 7 bases between the two ends. CDR3 in amino acids: CASSIRTEQFF. The CDR3 nucleotides are TGTGCCAGTAGTATCAGGACGGAGCAGTTCTTC.

The rearrangement uses TRBV28 and TRBJ2-1; 11 bases fit TRBD1. The CDR3 consists of 16 residues. Germline-derived CDR1 and CDR2 are MDHEN and SYDVKM. Trimming at V came to 6 bases and at J to 1 base, leaving 5 bases not matched to a gene. Written as DNA, the CDR3 is TGTGCCAGCAGAGGAGGACAGGGGGCTTCCTACAATGAGCAGTTCTTC. Translated, it gives CASRGGQGASYNEQFF. The variable domain in full, with the rest retrieved from reference TRBV28 and TRBJ2-1, is DVKVTQSSRYLVKRTGEKVFLECVQDMDHENMFWYRQDPGLGLRLIYFSYDVKMKEKGDIPEGYSVSREKKERFSLILESASTNQTSMYLCASRGGQGASYNEQFFGPGTRLTVL.